The 17 T cell receptor beta chains presented below share a single source sample, sequenced in a study of technical replicates of blood from a few donors. The assay was immunoSEQ multiplex PCR, and TCRdb's table has in-frame clones only and misses some. The sample holds around 57,000 clones, approximately 94% seen once. The sequencing input was T cells isolated from PBMCs. The receptors come from a human donor in good health.

The table lists this clone with a count of one. The J gene is TRBJ1-2, the V gene TRBV7-9; D may be TRBD1 (5 bases). V gave up 0 bases and J gave up 10 bases, with 12 bases separating them. There are 13 residues in the CDR3. Germline lookup yields CDR1 SEHNR and CDR2 FQNEAQ (reference sequence). The CDR3, as DNA: TGTGCCAGCAGCTTAGCGAATTTAGGGGACTACACCTTC. Amino acids: CASSLANLGDYTF.

This sequence joins TRBV7-6 and TRBJ2-1, with D possibly matching TRBD2 (6 bases). This CDR3 has 17 amino acids. V was pared by 6 bases and J by 4 bases, with 22 bases between. Germline CDR1 and CDR2: SGHVS and FNYEAQ. CDR3: CASRTWKKSGQYNEQFF. CDR3 coding DNA: TGTGCCAGCAGAACTTGGAAGAAGAGCGGGCAATACAATGAGCAGTTCTTC.

J is TRBJ2-7 and V is TRBV5-4; 8 positions match TRBD2. The CDR3 runs to 16 residues. CDR1 SGHNT and CDR2 YYREEE come from the germline V gene (reference sequence). The V segment lost 3 bases and the J segment 6 bases; nucleotides outside the gene matches: 14. CDR3 amino acids: CASSWGGPLAATEQYF. Written as DNA, the CDR3 is TGTGCCAGCAGCTGGGGGGGGCCACTAGCGGCGACCGAGCAGTACTTC.

This clone has just one count. The chain links TRBV14 to TRBJ1-3, with 7 bases identical to TRBD1. Per germline, CDR1 SGHDN and CDR2 FVKESK. The CDR3 runs to 16 residues. V shed 2 bases, J shed 6 bases, and the junction held 10 bases outside the gene matches. The CDR3 reads CASSQKWDSIVNTIYF. DNA of the CDR3: TGTGCCAGCAGCCAAAAATGGGACAGCATAGTAAACACCATATATTTT.

The chain is built from TRBV10-1 and TRBJ1-1; D is undetermined. Germline loops: CDR1 WNHNN, CDR2 SYGVQD (reference sequence). The V end was cut by 3 bases, the J end by 2 bases, with 13 bases between. This CDR3 is 15 amino acids long. The CDR3 DNA sequence: TGCGCCAGCAGTGATAGGGAGCAGCAAAACACTGAAGCTTTCTTT. Its translation: CASSDREQQNTEAFF.

The chain employs TRBV5-1 and TRBJ2-5, with 8 positions matching TRBD1. With V trimmed by 3 bases and J by 4 bases, 2 bases remained unmatched. The CDR3 runs to 13 residues. CDR1 and CDR2 from the germline V gene are SGHRS and YFSETQ. DNA of the CDR3: TGCGCCAGCAGCTCCAGGGGGCGAGAGACCCAGTACTTC. It specifies CASSSRGRETQYF.

The CDR3 is CAISEHGEKLFF. DNA for the CDR3: TGTGCCATCAGTGAGCACGGTGAAAAACTGTTTTTT. The V call is TRBV10-3, the J call TRBJ1-4, with no clear D. The germline CDR1 and CDR2 sequences are ENHRY and SYGVKD. This CDR3 is 12 amino acids long. The V and J ends lost 2 bases and 7 bases respectively, with 5 bases between them.

The chain employs TRBV10-1 and TRBJ2-7; weak D call: TRBD2 (6 bases). The CDR3 covers 14 residues. Germline CDR1 is WNHNN and CDR2 is SYGVQD (reference sequence). The V and J ends lost 4 bases and 6 bases respectively, with 16 bases between them. The CDR3 reads CASSGQRATGEQYF. The CDR3 region has the DNA TGCGCCAGCAGTGGACAGCGGGCCACGGGCGAGCAGTACTTC.

This chain links TRBV9 with TRBJ2-1; the match to TRBD2 covers 9 bases. The germline V gene has CDR1 SGDLS and CDR2 YYNGEE. Trimming took 2 bases from V and 3 from J; bases not matched to a gene: 6. The CDR3 length is 16 residues. CDR3 sequence reads: CASSVRSGGIYNEQFF. The DNA of the CDR3 is TGTGCCAGCAGCGTTAGGAGCGGGGGGATCTACAATGAGCAGTTCTTC.

This sequence joins TRBV5-4 and TRBJ2-3; D is perhaps TRBD1 (6 bases). Germline V gene lookup returns CDR1 SGHNT and CDR2 YYREEE (reference sequence). V was pared by 1 base and J by 4 bases, with 10 bases between. The CDR3 spans 14 residues. This CDR3 is CASSLQGQPDTQYF. The CDR3 DNA is TGTGCCAGCAGCTTGCAAGGACAGCCAGATACGCAGTATTTT.

The gene calls are TRBV6-5 and TRBJ1-3; no clear D. Per germline, CDR1 MNHEY and CDR2 SVGAGI. There are 13 residues in the CDR3. V lost 8 bases to trimming and J lost 0 bases, with 8 bases between them. CDR3 amino acids: CASAVGSGNTIYF. The CDR3, as DNA: TGTGCCAGCGCGGTTGGCTCTGGAAACACCATATATTTT.

The chain carries TRBV6-5 and TRBJ1-2; D is perhaps TRBD1 (6 bases). The CDR3 totals 13 residues. Germline-derived CDR1 and CDR2 are MNHEY and SVGAGI. With 0 bases removed from V and 6 bases from J, the gap between germline ends came to 8 bases. The CDR3 DNA is TGTGCCAGCAGTTACTCTTCAGGGGATGGCTACACCTTC. Translated: CASSYSSGDGYTF.

This clone was counted once. The chain carries TRBV7-9 and TRBJ2-1; 7 bases are shared with TRBD2. Germline CDR1 SEHNR, CDR2 FQNEAQ (reference sequence). V gave up 4 bases and J gave up 6 bases; unmatched junction bases: 9. CDR3 length: 15 amino acids. This chain's CDR3 is CASSSPGGGSNEQFF. The CDR3 DNA follows: TGTGCCAGCAGCTCACCAGGCGGCGGGAGCAATGAGCAGTTCTTC. The whole variable domain, remainder taken from reference TRBV7-9 and TRBJ2-1, is DTGVSQNPRHKITKRGQNVTFRCDPISEHNRLYWYRQTLGQGPEFLTYFQNEAQLEKSRLLSDRFSAERPKGSFSTLEIQRTEQGDSAMYLCASSSPGGGSNEQFFGPGTRLTVL.

This chain links TRBV28 with TRBJ2-7, with 10 bases that match TRBD1. Germline trimming cut 8 bases from V and 3 bases from J; bases unmatched to any gene: 13. CDR3 length: 16 amino acids. The germline gives CDR1 MDHEN, CDR2 SYDVKM. The CDR3 loop reads CASGTNGQGVYYEQYF. In DNA form, the CDR3 reads TGTGCCAGCGGCACAAATGGACAGGGGGTCTACTACGAGCAGTACTTC.

This chain joins TRBV29-1 and TRBJ2-7; tentatively, D is TRBD1 (5 bases). The length of the CDR3 is 12 residues. CDR1 and CDR2 from the germline V gene are SQVTM and ANQGSEA. V was cut by 7 bases and J by 4 bases, with 14 bases left in between. The CDR3 DNA follows: TGCAGCGCACAGGTTTTCGGGTACGAGCAGTACTTC. Its protein product is CSAQVFGYEQYF.

V is TRBV29-1 and J is TRBJ2-2, with 8 bases matching TRBD1. V shed 7 bases, J shed 6 bases, and the junction held 7 bases outside the gene matches. CDR3 length equals 13 residues. Germline CDR1 reads SQVTM; CDR2 reads ANQGSEA. DNA of the CDR3: TGCAGCGCAACAGGGGGTTCATCCGGGGAGCTGTTTTTT. Translating it yields CSATGGSSGELFF.

V usage is TRBV7-8 and J usage is TRBJ1-5; D may be TRBD1 (6 bases). The V end was cut by 1 base, the J end by 2 bases, with 12 bases between. The CDR3 covers 16 residues. CDR1 and CDR2 (germline): SGHVS, FQNEAQ. CDR3 sequence reads: CASSLVLDRRNQPQHF. The CDR3 DNA reads as TGTGCCAGCAGCTTAGTGTTGGACAGACGCAATCAGCCCCAGCATTTT. The whole variable domain, filled in from reference TRBV7-8 and TRBJ1-5, reads GAGVSQSPRYKVAKRGQDVALRCDPISGHVSLFWYQQALGQGPEFLTYFQNEAQLDKSGLPSDRFFAERPEGSVSTLKIQRTQQEDSAVYLCASSLVLDRRNQPQHFGDGTRLSIL.